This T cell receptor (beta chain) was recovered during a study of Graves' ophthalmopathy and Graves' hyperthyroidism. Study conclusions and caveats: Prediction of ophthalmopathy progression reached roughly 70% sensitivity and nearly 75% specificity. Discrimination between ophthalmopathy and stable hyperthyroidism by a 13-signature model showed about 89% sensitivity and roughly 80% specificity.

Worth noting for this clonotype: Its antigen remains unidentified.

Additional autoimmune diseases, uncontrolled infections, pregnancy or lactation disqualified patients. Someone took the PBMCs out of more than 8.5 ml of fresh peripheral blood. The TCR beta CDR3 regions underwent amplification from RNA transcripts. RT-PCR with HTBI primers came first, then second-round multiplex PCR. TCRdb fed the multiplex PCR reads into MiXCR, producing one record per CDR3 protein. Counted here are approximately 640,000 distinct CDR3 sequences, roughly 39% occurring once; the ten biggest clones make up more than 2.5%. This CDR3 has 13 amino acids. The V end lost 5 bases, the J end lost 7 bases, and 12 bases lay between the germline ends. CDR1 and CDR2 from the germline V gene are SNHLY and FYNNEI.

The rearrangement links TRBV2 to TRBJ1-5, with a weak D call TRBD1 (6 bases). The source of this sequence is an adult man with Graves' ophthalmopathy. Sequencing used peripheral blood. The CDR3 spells CASSRQEFQPQHF. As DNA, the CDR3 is TGTGCCAGCAGTCGACAGGAGTTCCAGCCCCAGCATTTT.